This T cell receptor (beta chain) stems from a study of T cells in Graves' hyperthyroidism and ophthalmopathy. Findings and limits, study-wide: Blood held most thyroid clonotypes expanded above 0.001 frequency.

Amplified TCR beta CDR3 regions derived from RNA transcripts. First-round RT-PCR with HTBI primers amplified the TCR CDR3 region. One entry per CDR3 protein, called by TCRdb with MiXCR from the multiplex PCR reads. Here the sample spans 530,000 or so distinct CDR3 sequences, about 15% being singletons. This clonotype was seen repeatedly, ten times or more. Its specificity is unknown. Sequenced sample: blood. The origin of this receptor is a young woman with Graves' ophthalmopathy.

The CDR3 reads CASSLGAAGEAQYF. In nucleotides, the CDR3 is TGTGCCAGCAGCTTAGGGGCAGCGGGGGAGGCCCAGTACTTC. This chain connects TRBV7-2 to TRBJ2-5, with 8 positions matching TRBD2. Germline trimming cut 1 base from V and 9 bases from J; bases unmatched to any gene: 7. The CDR3 covers 14 residues. CDR1 is SGHTA and CDR2 is FQGNSA in the germline V gene.